A single sample gave rise to the 24 T cell receptor beta chains below, sequenced in a study of technical replicates of blood from several donors. The repertoire was sequenced with immunoSEQ multiplex PCR; TCRdb's copy has only in-frame clones and lacks some. The sample has about 64,000 clones, around 88% seen once. Sample: PBMCs. The receptors shown here come from a human donor in good health. Some clones in this sample may be carry-over from other donors' samples.

This chain connects TRBV10-3 to TRBJ2-1; 8 nucleotides line up with TRBD1. The CDR3 is 16 residues long. J lost 7 bases, V lost 3 bases, and 11 bases had no gene match. Germline CDR1 is ENHRY and CDR2 is SYGVKD. This CDR3 is CAISDRLTGDENEQFF. For the CDR3, the DNA is TGTGCCATCAGTGACCGGTTGACAGGGGACGAGAATGAGCAGTTCTTC.

The chain is built from TRBV2 and TRBJ1-5; TRBD1 aligns across 7 bases. Germline assignment: CDR1 SNHLY and CDR2 FYNNEI. Unmatched junction bases numbered 12, after V lost 6 bases and J lost 10 bases. There are 14 residues in the CDR3. Written as DNA, the CDR3 is TGTGCCAGCAGAGGACAGGCCTCTTGGGAACCCCAGCATTTT. It specifies CASRGQASWEPQHF.

The V call is TRBV6-5, the J call TRBJ1-1; 8 bases match TRBD1. V gave up 5 bases and J gave up 11 bases; unmatched junction bases: 7. Germline V lookup: CDR1 MNHEY, CDR2 SVGAGI. CDR3 length: 12 amino acids. The CDR3 sequence is CASSTTTGAAFF. The CDR3 region has the DNA TGTGCCAGCAGTACGACGACAGGGGCCGCTTTCTTT.

The chain couples TRBV9 to TRBJ2-5, with TRBD2 as a possible D gene (6 bases). Germline values: CDR1 SGDLS, CDR2 YYNGEE. This CDR3 region has 14 residues. The V and J ends lost 0 bases and 4 bases respectively, with 10 bases between them. CDR3 amino acids: CASSVVPGVETQYF. CDR3 coding DNA: TGTGCCAGCAGCGTAGTTCCGGGAGTAGAGACCCAGTACTTC.

The chain joins TRBV5-8 to TRBJ2-5, with TRBD1 as a possible D gene (5 bases). CDR3 length: 15 residues. Germline V lookup: CDR1 SGHTS, CDR2 YDEGEE. The V gene lost 2 bases and the J gene lost 1 base, with 12 bases spanning the gap. CDR3 loop: CASSFRDNFQETQYF. The DNA for the CDR3 is TGTGCCAGCAGCTTCAGGGATAACTTCCAAGAGACCCAGTACTTC.

The rearrangement uses TRBV7-2 and TRBJ2-1; possibly TRBD2 for D (5 bases). The CDR3 loop spans 16 amino acids. CDR1 is SGHTA, CDR2 FQGNSA, per germline. V was clipped by 4 bases and J by 4 bases, with 17 bases between them. The CDR3 DNA sequence: TGTGCCAGCAGCTCGAGCGGTCGCAAAATTTACAATGAGCAGTTCTTC. Protein sequence: CASSSSGRKIYNEQFF.

The V gene is TRBV19, the J gene TRBJ1-2; 10 bases agree with TRBD1. The germline V gene encodes CDR1 LNHDA and CDR2 SQIVND (reference sequence). The CDR3 loop spans 17 amino acids. Trimming cost V 3 bases and J 2 bases; bases outside gene matches: 9. CDR3 amino acids: CASSILGLGQGNYGYTF. The CDR3 DNA reads as TGTGCCAGTAGTATTTTGGGTTTGGGACAGGGGAACTATGGCTACACCTTC.

On this clone: A much larger clone differs by one base, so this may be a read error. CDR3 protein: CASSLTGDTDTQYF. CDR3 bases: TGTGCCAGCAGCTTGACAGGGGACACAGATACGCAGTATTTT. The chain links TRBV5-4 to TRBJ2-3; TRBD1 matches at 7 bases. The length of the CDR3 is 14 residues. Trimming took 1 base from V and 2 from J; bases not matched to a gene: 1. In germline, CDR1 is SGHNT, CDR2 YYREEE (reference sequence).

The V call is TRBV28, the J call TRBJ2-7; 9 bases line up with TRBD2. The CDR3 sequence is 14 residues long. The junction had 8 bases not matched to a gene; V was cut back by 8 bases and J by 3 bases. Germline CDR1 is MDHEN and CDR2 is SYDVKM. DNA for the CDR3: TGTGCCAGCTTGCTTAGCGGGGGCGTCTACGAGCAGTACTTC. It is translated as CASLLSGGVYEQYF.

This clone was seen just once. The chain employs TRBV5-1 and TRBJ1-2; TRBD1 is a possible D gene (6 bases). This CDR3 contains 15 residues. Per germline, CDR1 SGHRS and CDR2 YFSETQ. Trimming removed 0 bases at V and 1 base at J, with 10 bases between. The CDR3 loop reads CASSLDGQINYGYTF. The CDR3 bases are TGCGCCAGCAGCTTGGACGGACAGATTAACTATGGCTACACCTTC.

This chain uses TRBV27 with TRBJ2-6; perhaps TRBD2 as D (6 bases). Trimming took off 8 bases at V and 0 bases at J, with 23 bases between the two ends. The CDR3 is made up of 19 amino acids. CDR1 MNHEY and CDR2 SMNVEV come from the germline V gene (reference sequence). The CDR3 DNA reads TGTGCCAGCCGATCTAACGGTCTGTACGGGAGCTCTGGGGCCAACGTCCTGACTTTC. Amino acids: CASRSNGLYGSSGANVLTF.

The genes are TRBV2 and TRBJ2-1; 7 bases line up with TRBD2. The J segment lost 4 bases and the V segment lost 6 bases, leaving 9 bases of the junction unmatched. This CDR3 is built from 15 residues. Germline-derived CDR1 and CDR2 are SNHLY and FYNNEI. In nucleotides, the CDR3 is TGTGCCAGCAGCCCGGGGGGAGGGCCATACAATGAGCAGTTCTTC. Translation gives CASSPGGGPYNEQFF.

The rearrangement joins TRBV6-4 to TRBJ2-2, with 7 bases identical to TRBD2. The length of the CDR3 is 12 residues. Germline-derived CDR1 and CDR2 are MRHNA and SNTAGT. Trimming took 5 bases from V and 7 from J; bases not matched to a gene: 1. The CDR3 DNA reads as TGTGCCAGCAGTAGCGGGAACGGGGAGCTGTTTTTT. It is translated as CASSSGNGELFF.

This sequence joins TRBV5-6 and TRBJ1-1; no definite D call. CDR1 and CDR2 from the germline V gene are SGHDT and YYEEEE. Trimming cost V 4 bases and J 6 bases, with 19 bases left between them. The CDR3 spans 15 residues. The CDR3 DNA is TGTGCCAGCAGCCCACAACTCCTCCAGGCCCCTGAAGCTTTCTTT. Protein product: CASSPQLLQAPEAFF.

For this clone: The junction differs from germline at one of its ends, possibly a read error. The chain uses TRBV7-9 and TRBJ2-3, with TRBD2 matching 9 bases. CDR1 is SEHNR and CDR2 is FQNEAQ in the germline V gene (reference sequence). This CDR3 region has 15 residues. Here the CDR3 DNA reads TGTGCCAGCACCTTAGCGGGAGCAGTCACAGATACGCAGTATTTT. Translated, it gives CASTLAGAVTDTQYF.

The chain is built from TRBV2 and TRBJ1-2; possibly TRBD1 for D (5 bases). Germline V gene lookup returns CDR1 SNHLY and CDR2 FYNNEI. The CDR3 consists of 13 residues. V lost 5 bases, J lost 1 base, and 8 bases lay in between. CDR3 sequence reads: CASSRQLNYGYTF. CDR3 sequence (DNA): TGTGCCAGCAGTCGACAGCTTAACTATGGCTACACCTTC. The full variable domain, with the rest looked up from reference TRBV2 and TRBJ1-2, is EPEVTQTPSHQVTQMGQEVILRCVPISNHLYFYWYRQILGQKVEFLVSFYNNEISEKSEIFDDQFSVERPDGSNFTLKIRSTKLEDSAMYFCASSRQLNYGYTFGSGTRLTVV.

This clone was counted at least ten times. This rearrangement joins TRBV2 to TRBJ2-1; 14 bases are a match to TRBD2. Germline V CDR1 and CDR2: SNHLY, FYNNEI. The CDR3 loop spans 16 amino acids. V dropped 10 bases and J dropped 12; count of bases not matched to a gene: 17. The CDR3 loop is CATVKTGTSGSLGQFF. The DNA for the CDR3 is TGTGCCACGGTTAAGACCGGGACTAGCGGGAGCCTAGGGCAGTTCTTC.

With respect to this clone: This CDR3 is missing its conserved last phenylalanine or tryptophan, likely due to a read error. The DNA is omitted, as the CDR3 cannot be located on it reliably, and the CDR3 follows TCRdb's listing. The chain links TRBV10-3 to TRBJ2-7; the DNA was not used to check the table's D call, TRBD1. CDR1 ENHRY and CDR2 SYGVKD come from the germline V gene. Inclusive of both ends, the CDR3 amounts to 10 amino acids. CDR3 sequence: CAISDWTGRD.

The CDR3 here is CANKLSSTDTQYF. CDR3 DNA: TGTGCCAACAAACTATCTAGCACAGATACGCAGTATTTT. The chain couples TRBV2 to TRBJ2-3; no definite D call. Looked up from germline, CDR1 is SNHLY and CDR2 is FYNNEI. Trimming removed 10 bases from V and 0 bases from J, with 11 bases in between. This CDR3 has 13 residues.

The chain links TRBV11-2 to TRBJ2-1; 7 positions match TRBD2. CDR1 and CDR2 from the germline V gene are SGHAT and FQNNGV. Unmatched junction bases numbered 10, after V lost 5 bases and J lost 9 bases. The CDR3 runs 14 residues. The DNA for the CDR3 is TGTGCCAGCAGCACTTCCGGGGGGTATAGTGAGCAGTTCTTC. Its protein is CASSTSGGYSEQFF.

The V and J genes are TRBV7-2 and TRBJ2-3, with TRBD2 matching 8 bases. The CDR3 runs to 16 residues. V shed 4 bases, J shed 3 bases, and the junction held 9 bases outside the gene matches. Germline V gives CDR1 SGHTA, CDR2 FQGNSA. CDR3 amino acids: CASSSTAGGGTDTQYF. CDR3 nucleotides: TGTGCCAGCAGCTCGACTGCCGGGGGGGGGACAGATACGCAGTATTTT.

This chain joins TRBV11-1 and TRBJ2-7; the match to TRBD2 covers 8 bases. V trimming: 3 bases; J trimming: 0 bases; junction bases outside the gene matches: 4. The germline gives CDR1 SGHAT, CDR2 FQDESV (reference sequence). The CDR3 consists of 15 residues. The CDR3 reads CASSFSGGPSYEQYF. The CDR3 DNA follows: TGTGCCAGCAGCTTTTCGGGAGGGCCCTCCTACGAGCAGTACTTC. Filled out from reference TRBV11-1 and TRBJ2-7, the complete variable domain reads EAEVAQSPRYKITEKSQAVAFWCDPISGHATLYWYRQILGQGPELLVQFQDESVVDDSQLPKDRFSAERLKGVDSTLKIQPAELGDSAMYLCASSFSGGPSYEQYFGPGTRLTVT.

J is TRBJ2-2 and V is TRBV7-2; D unclear. V shed 2 bases and J shed 5 bases, with 6 bases lying between them. The CDR3 consists of 13 residues. Germline V gene lookup returns CDR1 SGHTA and CDR2 FQGNSA. The CDR3 nucleotides read TGTGCCAGCAGCTTACCGACAACCGGGGAGCTGTTTTTT. Protein: CASSLPTTGELFF.

The chain uses TRBV27 and TRBJ1-1; D perhaps matches TRBD1 (5 bases). The CDR3 sequence is 15 residues long. V lost 2 bases, J lost 3 bases, and 13 bases lay in between. Germline values: CDR1 MNHEY, CDR2 SMNVEV (reference sequence). The CDR3 here is CASSLQGRWYTEAFF. The CDR3 nucleotides read TGTGCCAGCAGTTTACAGGGAAGGTGGTACACTGAAGCTTTCTTT.